The 26 T cell receptor beta chains presented below share a single source sample, sequenced in a study of T-cell memory formation after mild COVID-19. MiXCR, applied by TCRdb to the 5' RACE reads, yields one record per CDR3 protein. This table has 150,000 or so distinct CDR3 sequences, more than 12% appearing once. The sequenced sample consisted of PBMCs or a T cell subset sorted from them (not recorded which). All receptors come from an adult woman who had mild COVID-19 (a few samples of this study predate the infection). Cell type and time point are not known.

CDR3 nucleotide sequence: TGTGCCACCAGCAGAGAACTACGGGTAAACACTGAAGCTTTCTTT. Translating gives CATSRELRVNTEAFF. The chain is built from TRBV15 and TRBJ1-1; D is undetermined. CDR1 is LNHNV and CDR2 is YYDKDF in the germline V gene (reference sequence). V was clipped by 0 bases and J by 2 bases, with 10 bases between them. The CDR3 totals 15 residues.

The chain uses TRBV11-3 and TRBJ2-5; D gene unclear. V lost 4 bases, J lost 5 bases, and 17 bases lay in between. The length of the CDR3 is 15 residues. The germline V gene has CDR1 SGHNT and CDR2 YENEEA. CDR3 nucleotide sequence: TGTGCCAGCAGCTCGCCTTTCAGAATCTGGGAGACCCAGTACTTC. This gives the protein CASSSPFRIWETQYF.

The V and J genes are TRBV5-1 and TRBJ2-5; maybe TRBD2 (8 bases). Germline CDR1 reads SGHRS; CDR2 reads YFSETQ. V was clipped by 0 bases and J by 7 bases, with 19 bases between them. This CDR3 has 16 amino acids. The CDR3 nucleotides are TGCGCCAGCAGCTTGGTCGGGGGGGACAGTCGTGTGACCCAGTACTTC. Translation gives CASSLVGGDSRVTQYF.

This clonotype was seen more than once but under ten times. V gene TRBV6-5 combines with J gene TRBJ2-1, with 7 bases matching TRBD2. Trimming at V came to 7 bases and at J to 6 bases, leaving 15 bases not matched to a gene. Germline V lookup: CDR1 MNHEY, CDR2 SVGAGI. This CDR3 spans 16 amino acids. The CDR3 DNA sequence: TGTGCCAGCATTAACACCCGGGACTACCCCCTCAATGAGCAGTTCTTC. As protein: CASINTRDYPLNEQFF.

The sample holds a few counts of this clonotype. The chain employs TRBV28 and TRBJ2-6; 7 bases match TRBD2. This CDR3 region has 15 residues. V was pared by 11 bases and J by 0 bases, with 7 bases of the junction left unmatched. In germline, CDR1 is MDHEN, CDR2 SYDVKM. This CDR3 reads CAVWGGDSGANVLTF. The DNA of the CDR3 is TGTGCCGTATGGGGAGGGGACTCTGGGGCCAACGTCCTGACTTTC.

A few counts support this clonotype. The V gene is TRBV4-3, the J gene TRBJ2-1, with 10 bases lining up with TRBD2. CDR1 is LGHNA, CDR2 YSLEER, per germline. The CDR3 loop spans 15 amino acids. V gave up 0 bases and J gave up 7 bases; unmatched junction bases: 3. This CDR3 reads CASSQEASGRNEQFF. In DNA form, the CDR3 reads TGCGCCAGCAGCCAAGAGGCTAGCGGGAGAAATGAGCAGTTCTTC.

The chain uses TRBV4-3 and TRBJ1-2; D call uncertain. The V gene lost 1 base and the J gene lost 7 bases, with 10 bases spanning the gap. The CDR3 loop spans 13 amino acids. CDR1 and CDR2 (germline): LGHNA, YSLEER. The CDR3 DNA sequence: TGCGCCAGCAGCCAAGTTTCGGGGAGTGGCTACACCTTC. Its protein product is CASSQVSGSGYTF.

The CDR3, as DNA: TGCAGCGTAACCCCGACAGGAACCTTGGGGAATGAGCAGTTCTTC. It codes for CSVTPTGTLGNEQFF. The rearrangement uses TRBV29-1 and TRBJ2-1, with D perhaps matching TRBD1 (6 bases). V lost 6 bases and J lost 7, with 22 bases in between. The CDR3 loop spans 15 amino acids. Germline lookup yields CDR1 SQVTM and CDR2 ANQGSEA.

The gene calls are TRBV12-3 or TRBV12-4 and TRBJ2-3; D is tentatively TRBD1 or TRBD2 (5 bases each). CDR3 length: 14 amino acids. V was shortened by 1 base and J by 2 bases, with 7 bases between the two germline ends. For the CDR3, the DNA is TGTGCCAGCAGTTTAGGGGACGTCACAGATACGCAGTATTTT. Translating gives CASSLGDVTDTQYF.

This clonotype was found many times. The chain combines TRBV3-1 with TRBJ2-2; D call uncertain. Deletions cut 4 bases from V and 7 bases from J, with 4 bases between. The CDR3 totals 11 residues. Germline V gene sequence: CDR1 LGHDT, CDR2 YNNKEL (reference sequence). The CDR3 reads CASSRGGELFF. Here the CDR3 DNA reads TGTGCCAGCAGCCGAGGCGGGGAGCTGTTTTTT.

Only one count was recorded for this clonotype. The chain is built from TRBV7-9 and TRBJ2-3; D is ambiguous. CDR1 is SEHNR, CDR2 FQNEAQ, per germline (reference sequence). V lost 0 bases and J 6 bases, leaving 7 bases between the germline ends. This CDR3 has 13 residues. CDR3 region: CASSLARRDTQYF. For the CDR3, the DNA is TGTGCCAGCAGCTTAGCCCGGCGGGATACGCAGTATTTT.

V and J are TRBV2 and TRBJ2-3; the match to TRBD1 covers 7 bases. The CDR3 is made up of 16 amino acids. CDR1 and CDR2 (germline): SNHLY, FYNNEI. J was trimmed by 0 bases and V by 5 bases; bases with no gene match: 8. CDR3 bases: TGTGCCAGCAGTCAATGGGACAGAACTAGCACAGATACGCAGTATTTT. It is translated as CASSQWDRTSTDTQYF.

This clonotype has more than one count but fewer than ten. In DNA, the CDR3 is TGCAGCGTTGAAGATCGCACAACCAACTCCTACGAGCAGTACTTC. This encodes CSVEDRTTNSYEQYF. J is TRBJ2-7 and V is TRBV29-1; D gene unclear. V was cut by 0 bases and J by 0 bases, with 12 bases left in between. Germline CDR1 reads SQVTM; CDR2 reads ANQGSEA. The CDR3 covers 15 residues.

The chain has TRBV7-2 and TRBJ2-1; 8 nucleotides agree with TRBD2. The junction had 10 bases not matched to a gene; V was cut back by 2 bases and J by 7 bases. CDR1 and CDR2 (germline): SGHTA, FQGNSA. The CDR3 is 16 residues long. This CDR3 is CASSLFTAGVKNEQFF. The DNA of the CDR3 is TGTGCCAGCAGCTTATTTACAGCGGGAGTTAAGAATGAGCAGTTCTTC.

This clonotype was recorded at least ten times. The chain recombines TRBV6-5 with TRBJ2-7; 10 nucleotides align to TRBD1. The CDR3 spans 15 residues. Germline V gene sequence: CDR1 MNHEY, CDR2 SVGAGI. Trimming at V came to 6 bases and at J to 6 bases, leaving 11 bases not matched to a gene. CDR3 loop: CASSPWTGGGGEQYF. CDR3 sequence (DNA): TGTGCCAGCAGCCCATGGACAGGGGGAGGGGGCGAGCAGTACTTC.

This clonotype was seen more than once but under ten times. The rearrangement joins TRBV29-1 to TRBJ2-7; 12 bases are a match to TRBD2. CDR3 length: 16 amino acids. Germline V gene lookup returns CDR1 SQVTM and CDR2 ANQGSEA. J was trimmed by 2 bases and V by 3 bases; bases with no gene match: 8. CDR3 sequence: CSVEIGGLAGTYEQYF. The CDR3 DNA reads as TGCAGCGTTGAGATTGGGGGACTAGCGGGCACCTACGAGCAGTACTTC.

Only a few counts were recorded for this clonotype. The rearrangement uses TRBV4-2 and TRBJ1-2; D call uncertain. V was shortened by 1 base and J by 4 bases, with 13 bases between the two germline ends. The CDR3 is 15 amino acids. Germline CDR1 is LGHNA and CDR2 is YNFKEQ. The CDR3 sequence: CASSQVGETVYGYTF. In DNA form, the CDR3 reads TGTGCCAGCAGCCAAGTCGGCGAAACAGTCTATGGCTACACCTTC.

The table lists this clonotype with a few counts. The chain employs TRBV5-1 and TRBJ2-3, with TRBD1 identical over 7 bases. CDR3 size: 15 residues. Trimming removed 0 bases from V and 5 bases from J; junction bases left unmatched: 6. CDR1 and CDR2 (germline): SGHRS, YFSETQ. For the CDR3, the DNA is TGCGCCAGCAGCTTGGAGAGGGGGCGTTTAGATACGCAGTATTTT. This gives the protein CASSLERGRLDTQYF.

This clonotype has just a few counts. This chain uses TRBV15 with TRBJ2-3, with TRBD1 matching 7 bases. This CDR3 spans 18 amino acids. Germline V CDR1 and CDR2: LNHNV, YYDKDF (reference sequence). V dropped 3 bases and J dropped 5; count of bases not matched to a gene: 17. CDR3 in DNA: TGTGCCACCAGCAGGCATCACCCGACAGGGTTCGTCGAAGATACGCAGTATTTT. Residues: CATSRHHPTGFVEDTQYF.

The V and J genes are TRBV20-1 and TRBJ2-7; D gene uncertain. This CDR3 region has 12 residues. Germline CDR1 and CDR2: DFQATT and SNEGSKA (reference sequence). Trimming shortened V by 3 bases and J by 3 bases, and 9 bases separated the two germline ends. The CDR3 sequence: CSARSLSYEQYF. Written as DNA, the CDR3 is TGCAGTGCTAGGTCACTGAGCTACGAGCAGTACTTC.

In this sample, this clonotype turned up many times. V is TRBV7-8 and J is TRBJ2-1; a possible D gene is TRBD2 (6 bases). The CDR3 sequence is 15 residues long. V shed 4 bases and J shed 6 bases, with 16 bases lying between them. Germline CDR1 and CDR2: SGHVS and FQNEAQ. CDR3 DNA: TGTGCCAGCAGCTCGGGACTCCGACTCGGCAATGAGCAGTTCTTC. Translation gives CASSSGLRLGNEQFF.

This clonotype was seen only a few times. The chain uses TRBV27 and TRBJ1-1, with TRBD1 matching 8 bases. The germline V gene has CDR1 MNHEY and CDR2 SMNVEV (reference sequence). The CDR3 is 16 residues long. With 2 bases clipped from V and 0 bases from J, the junction kept 5 bases outside the gene matches. CDR3 residues: CASSLGQGFMNTEAFF. CDR3 DNA sequence: TGTGCCAGCAGTTTAGGACAGGGATTTATGAACACTGAAGCTTTCTTT.

Regarding this clonotype: A read error may account for a junction end that differs from germline. V usage is TRBV20-1 and J usage is TRBJ1-6; D possibly corresponds to TRBD1 (6 bases). Germline loops: CDR1 DFQATT, CDR2 SNEGSKA (reference sequence). The CDR3 consists of 13 residues. The CDR3 DNA reads TGCAGTGCTAGGGACAGCCAAAATTCACACCTCCACTTT. Residues: CSARDSQNSHLHF.

This clonotype was picked up many times. The V and J genes are TRBV6-5 and TRBJ2-7; 13 nucleotides line up with TRBD2. The CDR3 is made up of 17 amino acids. Germline V gene lookup returns CDR1 MNHEY and CDR2 SVGAGI. The J segment lost 2 bases and the V segment lost 4 bases, leaving 8 bases of the junction unmatched. The DNA for the CDR3 is TGTGCCAGCAGTTTGGGGACTAGCGGGACCCAAGCCTACGAGCAGTACTTC. As protein: CASSLGTSGTQAYEQYF.

This clonotype occurred a few times. The chain couples TRBV6-1 to TRBJ1-4; D ambiguous. The germline V gene has CDR1 MNHNS and CDR2 SASEGT. CDR3 length: 14 amino acids. Trimming shortened V by 1 base and J by 8 bases, and 11 bases separated the two germline ends. The chain's CDR3 is CASSEDVLGEKLFF. The CDR3 DNA is TGTGCCAGCAGTGAAGACGTCCTAGGGGAAAAACTGTTTTTT.

The chain recombines TRBV25-1 with TRBJ2-5; no definite D call. The germline V and J ends were trimmed by 8 bases and 5 bases, with 12 bases remaining between them. CDR1 MGHDK and CDR2 SYGVNS come from the germline V gene. CDR3 length: 12 amino acids. The CDR3 is CASQTHSETQYF. The CDR3, as DNA: TGTGCCAGCCAAACCCATTCCGAGACCCAGTACTTC.